The rows below give T cell receptor beta chains drawn from one sample of a study of cytomegalovirus exposure and HLA in healthy donors. Data came from immunoSEQ multiplex PCR; TCRdb stores just in-frame clones and leaves some out. The sample holds fewer than 40,000 clones, about 70% seen once. Sequencing was carried out using PBMCs. The source of these receptors is a man aged 40-49 years in good health and CMV-seropositive. Both conserved end residues are part of each CDR3. A D gene is named only where the DNA matches it firmly. Clone size is not always given. Where it is, it says once, few, many or a class for expanded clones.

.	TRBV19	.	TRBJ1-5	15	CATAGTGGSNQPQHF	TGTGCCACCGCGGGCACCGGTGGTAGCAATCAGCCCCAGCATTTT
.	TRBV2	few	TRBJ1-6	13	CASSAPLPAPLHF	TGTGCCAGCAGCGCTCCCCTGCCAGCACCCCTCCACTTT
.	TRBV6-5	.	TRBJ2-5	15	CASSYSTQGGETQYF	TGTGCCAGCAGTTACTCGACGCAGGGGGGAGAGACCCAGTACTTC
TRBD1	TRBV5-8	.	TRBJ2-1	16	CASSLRGQGARNEQFF	TGTGCCAGCAGCTTGCGAGGACAGGGGGCTAGGAATGAGCAGTTCTTC
.	TRBV6-5	.	TRBJ2-5	15	CASSYAGTAQETQYF	TGTGCCAGCAGTTACGCGGGGACAGCCCAAGAGACCCAGTACTTC
TRBD1	TRBV5-6	.	TRBJ2-2	16	CASSLESQGASGELFF	TGTGCCAGCAGCTTGGAGAGTCAGGGGGCATCCGGGGAGCTGTTTTTT
TRBD1	TRBV2	.	TRBJ1-5	15	CASSRNRGDNQPQHF	TGTGCCAGCAGTCGTAACAGGGGTGACAATCAGCCCCAGCATTTT
TRBD1	TRBV5-5	.	TRBJ1-6	15	CASSPLTGYNSPLHF	TGTGCCAGCAGCCCACTGACAGGGTATAATTCACCCCTCCACTTT
TRBD1	TRBV6-1	.	TRBJ2-1	15	CASSDAGGSYNEQFF	TGTGCCAGCAGTGACGCAGGGGGCTCCTACAATGAGCAGTTCTTC
.	TRBV11-2	.	TRBJ2-1	13	CASSLDRLARQFF	TGTGCCAGCAGCTTAGATCGGCTAGCGAGGCAGTTCTTC
TRBD2	TRBV6-1	.	TRBJ2-5	15	CASRPTSGGKETQYF	TGTGCCAGCAGGCCGACCTCGGGGGGGAAAGAGACCCAGTACTTC
TRBD1	TRBV29-1	.	TRBJ2-1	12	CSVRDRGPEQFF	TGCAGCGTTCGGGACAGGGGGCCGGAGCAGTTCTTC
TRBD1	TRBV19	.	TRBJ2-2	14	CASSRGQYPGELFF	TGTGCCAGTAGTAGGGGACAGTACCCCGGGGAGCTGTTTTTT
TRBD1	TRBV5-1	.	TRBJ2-7	14	CASSLSGGTYEQYF	TGCGCCAGCAGCTTGTCAGGGGGTACCTACGAGCAGTACTTC
TRBD1	TRBV25-1	few	TRBJ1-6	15	CASTEGQVYNSPLHF	TGTGCCAGCACCGAAGGACAGGTCTATAATTCACCCCTCCACTTT
.	TRBV9	.	TRBJ1-1	14	CASSVRGLNTEAFF	TGTGCCAGCAGCGTCAGAGGGTTGAACACTGAAGCTTTCTTT
.	TRBV5-1	.	TRBJ1-1	13	CASSLVGESEAFF	TGCGCCAGCAGCTTGGTGGGCGAGAGTGAAGCTTTCTTT
TRBD1	TRBV5-4	few	TRBJ1-6	16	CASSLGRQGRNSPLHF	TGTGCCAGCAGCTTGGGGCGACAGGGTCGAAATTCACCCCTCCACTTT
.	TRBV7-3	.	TRBJ1-1	14	CASSFGQSNTEAFF	TGTGCCAGCAGCTTCGGACAATCGAACACTGAAGCTTTCTTT
.	TRBV30	few	TRBJ1-1	12	CAWSARVAEAFF	TGTGCCTGGAGTGCCCGGGTGGCTGAAGCTTTCTTT
.	TRBV12-5	.	TRBJ1-1	13	CASGDSPNTEAFF	TGTGCTAGTGGGGACAGCCCTAACACTGAAGCTTTCTTT
TRBD2	TRBV7-3	few	TRBJ2-1	15	CASSPRDGLANEQFF	TGTGCCAGCAGCCCACGTGACGGACTAGCGAATGAGCAGTTCTTC
.	TRBV5-1	.	TRBJ2-3	15	CASSLWGSGTDTQYF	TGCGCCAGCTCCTTGTGGGGGAGCGGGACAGATACGCAGTATTTT
TRBD2	TRBV9	once	TRBJ2-3	17	CASSTGTSGGSTDTQYF	TGTGCCAGCAGCACCGGGACTAGCGGGGGCTCTACAGATACGCAGTATTTT
TRBD1	TRBV15	.	TRBJ2-1	17	CATSTHGDRGSYNEQFF	TGTGCCACCAGCACTCACGGGGACAGGGGCTCCTACAATGAGCAGTTCTTC
.	TRBV4-1	few	TRBJ2-7	16	CASSPRPWSGTYEQYF	TGCGCCAGCAGCCCGAGACCGTGGTCAGGTACCTACGAGCAGTACTTC
TRBD1	TRBV19	.	TRBJ1-5	13	CASMNRQGGNQHF	TGTGCCAGTATGAACAGACAGGGAGGTAACCAGCATTTT
TRBD1	TRBV23-1	few	TRBJ1-5	19	CASSHNEQGRRWSNQPQHF	TGCGCCAGCAGTCATAATGAACAGGGGCGGAGGTGGAGCAATCAGCCCCAGCATTTT
TRBD1	TRBV7-9	.	TRBJ2-2	16	CASSRPGGANTGELFF	TGTGCCAGCAGCCGACCAGGGGGCGCGAACACCGGGGAGCTGTTTTTT